The TCR beta chain described here comes from a study of T cell responses to AZD1222 COVID-19 vaccine (dated by TCRdb to 2020 to 2023). Regarding the research as a whole: AZD1222 recipients given second doses at about 4 weeks or at about 12 weeks were pooled, since spike-specific TCR depth and breadth were not found to differ between the two schedules. Enrollment into the trials was organized by age into subgroups of 18-55, 56-69 and 70-plus years, and those subgroups contained approximately 160, 26 and 62 TCR-sequenced participants, respectively. A total of 233 trial participants underwent TCR sequencing, of whom around 200 received two doses of AZD1222 and approximately 25 received two doses of the MenACWY control vaccine. General findings and caveats noted by the study authors: Reportedly, almost half of the unique spike-specific TCRs recognized epitopes lying outside the regions that are mutated in the B.1.351 and B.1.1.7 variants. After two AZD1222 doses, both the breadth and the depth of spike-specific TCRs were significantly higher than at day 0 and than in MenACWY recipients. The 56-69-year group was small, and its depth increase did not reach significance, likely because of low power. Participants were mostly white British and included more females than males, and it was suggested by the authors that clonal diversity may have been underestimated. CD4 TCRs associated with the vaccine covered the entire spike protein, and the dominant responses were in regions 160-218 and 743-854. Only 5 to 7 AZD1222 recipients were SARS-CoV-2 seropositive at baseline, limiting conclusions about previously exposed vaccinees. Because no day 14 peak-response samples were available, the repertoires could be characterized only after the peak T cell response.

The meaning of the sample's time point label: baseline before first vaccination. Vaccinee samples came from UK trials COV001 and COV002, including a single-blind randomized controlled phase 2/3 trial of AZD1222 (ChAdOx1 nCoV-19) in healthy adults. For TCRbeta chain sequencing, PBMC samples were collected from trial participants at day 0 and at day 28 after the second dose. Trimming takes 3 bases off V and 0 bases off J; junction bases not matched to a gene: 9. The CDR3 spans 17 residues, from the cysteine through the phenylalanine. The CDR3 DNA has 51 bases and is translated from base 1. In the germline V gene, CDR1 corresponds to SGHDT and CDR2 to YYEEEE. As for this clone: What this receptor recognizes is not known. Base qualities are not at hand, and no much larger clone is one base apart.

The CDR3 regions of human TCRbeta chains were analyzed by immunosequencing. In the authors' own workflow: Repertoire TCRs were matched against a reference library of SARS-CoV-2-specific TCRs generated with the MIRA antigen-specificity platform. Breadth was defined as the fraction of unique TCRs that were SARS-CoV-2-associated, and depth was defined as the fraction of total T cells that were SARS-CoV-2-associated. Using the MIRA data, each spike-specific TCR was assigned both to the spike region to which the TCR was reactive and to a CD4 or CD8 class. Log10-transformed breadth and depth values were compared by one-way ANOVA with Sidak's multiple comparisons tests. TCRdb limited this immuneACCESS table to in-frame rearrangements with V and J called. A share of clones is missing; checked studies link under half to unresolved V genes, and the rest is unexplained. That table is the source of V, J and clone size, and D and trimming were worked out from the DNA. The sample table holds about 150,000 clones, of which roughly 90% were seen once. Approximately 20% of the sample lies in the top ten.

The sequences come from peripheral blood, collected on day 0 of AZD1222 vaccination. This TCR was recovered from an adult in good health. In this chain, TRBV5-6 is recombined with TRBJ1-3, and 7 junctional nucleotides match TRBD1. The bases read TGTGCCAGCAGCTCCTGGACAGGAGTCAACTCTGGAAACACCATATATTTT. The translation is CASSSWTGVNSGNTIYF.